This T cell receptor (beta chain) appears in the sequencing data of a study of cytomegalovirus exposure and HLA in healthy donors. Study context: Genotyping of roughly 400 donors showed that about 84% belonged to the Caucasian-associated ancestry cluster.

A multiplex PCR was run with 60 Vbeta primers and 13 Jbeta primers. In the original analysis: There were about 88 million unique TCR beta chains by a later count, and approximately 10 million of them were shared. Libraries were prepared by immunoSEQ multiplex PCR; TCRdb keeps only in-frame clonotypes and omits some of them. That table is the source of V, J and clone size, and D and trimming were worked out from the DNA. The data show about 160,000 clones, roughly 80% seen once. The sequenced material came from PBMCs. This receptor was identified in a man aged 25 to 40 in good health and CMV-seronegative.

CDR3: CASSPYREVSGNTIYF. Here the CDR3 DNA reads TGTGCCAGCAGCCCATATAGGGAGGTCTCTGGAAACACCATATATTTT. This rearrangement joins TRBV7-2 to TRBJ1-3; D is undetermined. Germline V gene data show CDR1 as SGHTA and CDR2 as FQGNSA. Between the trimmed V and J ends, which lost 5 bases and 0 bases, there was a span of 14 bases. This CDR3 contains 16 residues.